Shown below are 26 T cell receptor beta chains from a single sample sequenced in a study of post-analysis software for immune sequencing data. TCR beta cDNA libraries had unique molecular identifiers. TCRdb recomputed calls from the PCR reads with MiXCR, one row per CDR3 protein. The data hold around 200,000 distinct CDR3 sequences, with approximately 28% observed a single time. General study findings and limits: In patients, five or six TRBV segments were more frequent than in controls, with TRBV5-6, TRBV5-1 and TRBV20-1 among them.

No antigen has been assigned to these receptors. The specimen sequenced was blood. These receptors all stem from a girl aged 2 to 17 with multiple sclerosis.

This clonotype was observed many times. DNA for the CDR3: TGTGCCAGCAGTTTAGAAGGGGCTCGCACAGATACGCAGTATTTT. Translating gives CASSLEGARTDTQYF. V usage is TRBV12-3 or TRBV12-4 and J usage is TRBJ2-3; D may be TRBD1 (5 bases). The ends were cut back, 1 base at V and 1 base at J, with 9 bases in the middle. The CDR3 loop spans 15 amino acids.

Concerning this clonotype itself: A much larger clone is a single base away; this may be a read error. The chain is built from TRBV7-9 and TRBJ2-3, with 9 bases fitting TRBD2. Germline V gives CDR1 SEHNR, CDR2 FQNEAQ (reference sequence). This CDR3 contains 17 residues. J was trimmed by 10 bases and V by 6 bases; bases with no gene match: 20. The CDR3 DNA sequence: TGTGCCAGCAGGCCGATCGTAGGGAGCGGGAGGAGTGATTCGCAGTATTTT. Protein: CASRPIVGSGRSDSQYF.

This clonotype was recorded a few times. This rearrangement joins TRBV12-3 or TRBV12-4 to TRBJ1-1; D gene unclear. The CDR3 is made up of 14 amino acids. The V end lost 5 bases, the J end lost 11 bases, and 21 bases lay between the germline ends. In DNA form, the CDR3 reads TGTGCCAGCAGTCCCTCCGGCGGGTTGCCCGGGGCTTTCTTT. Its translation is CASSPSGGLPGAFF.

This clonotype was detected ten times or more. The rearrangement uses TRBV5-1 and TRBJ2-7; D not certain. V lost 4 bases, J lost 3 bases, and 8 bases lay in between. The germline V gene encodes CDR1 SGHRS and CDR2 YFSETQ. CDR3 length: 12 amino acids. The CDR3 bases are TGCGCCAGCAGCAGAGACCACTACGAGCAGTACTTC. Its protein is CASSRDHYEQYF.

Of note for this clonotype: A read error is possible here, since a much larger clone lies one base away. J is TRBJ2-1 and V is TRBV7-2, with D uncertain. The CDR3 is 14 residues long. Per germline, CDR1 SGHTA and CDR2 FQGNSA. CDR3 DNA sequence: TGTGCCAACAGCCGACCCCCCCTGGGGAATGAGCAGTTCTTC. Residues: CANSRPPLGNEQFF. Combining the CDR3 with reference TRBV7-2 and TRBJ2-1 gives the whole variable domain GAGVSQSPSNKVTEKGKDVELRCDPISGHTALYWYRQSLGQGLEFLIYFQGNSAPDKSGLPSDRFSAERTGGSVSTLTIQRTQQEDSAVYLCANSRPPLGNEQFFGPGTRLTVL.

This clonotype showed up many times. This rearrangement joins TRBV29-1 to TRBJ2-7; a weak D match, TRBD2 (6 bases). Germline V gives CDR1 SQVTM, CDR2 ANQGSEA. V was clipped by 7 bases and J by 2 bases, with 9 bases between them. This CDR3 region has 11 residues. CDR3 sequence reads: CSGGLPYEQYF. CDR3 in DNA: TGCAGCGGGGGACTCCCCTACGAGCAGTACTTC.

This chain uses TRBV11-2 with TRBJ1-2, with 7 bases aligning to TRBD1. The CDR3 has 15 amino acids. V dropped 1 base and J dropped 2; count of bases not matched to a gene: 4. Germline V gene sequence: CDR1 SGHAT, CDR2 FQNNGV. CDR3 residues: CASSLVAGGNYGYTF. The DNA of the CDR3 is TGTGCCAGCAGCTTAGTGGCAGGGGGAAACTATGGCTACACCTTC.

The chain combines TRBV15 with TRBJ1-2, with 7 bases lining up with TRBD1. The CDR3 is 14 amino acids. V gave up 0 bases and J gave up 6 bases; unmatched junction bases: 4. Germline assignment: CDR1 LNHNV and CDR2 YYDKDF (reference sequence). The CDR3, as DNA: TGTGCCACCAGCAGAGATCAGGGGGTGAATGGCTACACCTTC. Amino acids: CATSRDQGVNGYTF.

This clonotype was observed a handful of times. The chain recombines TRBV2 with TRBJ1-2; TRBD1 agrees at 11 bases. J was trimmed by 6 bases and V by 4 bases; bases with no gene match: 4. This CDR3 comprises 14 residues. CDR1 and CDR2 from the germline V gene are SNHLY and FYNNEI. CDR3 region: CASSGVGQGDGYTF. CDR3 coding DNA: TGTGCCAGCAGTGGGGTGGGACAGGGGGATGGCTACACCTTC.

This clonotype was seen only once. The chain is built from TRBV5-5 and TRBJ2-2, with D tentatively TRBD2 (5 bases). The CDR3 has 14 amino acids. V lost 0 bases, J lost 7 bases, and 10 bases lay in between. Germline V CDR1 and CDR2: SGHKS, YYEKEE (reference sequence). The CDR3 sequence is CASSLVPGNGELFF. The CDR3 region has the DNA TGTGCCAGCAGCTTGGTCCCGGGGAACGGGGAGCTGTTTTTT.

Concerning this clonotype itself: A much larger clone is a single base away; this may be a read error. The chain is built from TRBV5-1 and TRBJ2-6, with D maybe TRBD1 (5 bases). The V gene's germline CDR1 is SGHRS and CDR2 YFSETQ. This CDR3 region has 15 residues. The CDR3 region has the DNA TGCGCCAGCACGCAACGACAGACTGGGGCCAACGTCCCGACTTTC. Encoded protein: CASTQRQTGANVPTF. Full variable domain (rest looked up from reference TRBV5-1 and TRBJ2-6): KAGVTQTPRYLIKTRGQQVTLSCSPISGHRSVSWYQQTPGQGLQFLFEYFSETQRNKGNFPGRFSGRQFSNSRSEMNVSTLELGDSALYLCASTQRQTGANVPTFGAGSRLTVL.

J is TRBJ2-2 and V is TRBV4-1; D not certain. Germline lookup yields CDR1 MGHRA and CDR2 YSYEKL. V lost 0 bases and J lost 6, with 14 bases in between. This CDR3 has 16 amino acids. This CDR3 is CASSQEGWNTAGELFF. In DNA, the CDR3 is TGCGCCAGCAGCCAAGAAGGTTGGAACACCGCCGGGGAGCTGTTTTTT.

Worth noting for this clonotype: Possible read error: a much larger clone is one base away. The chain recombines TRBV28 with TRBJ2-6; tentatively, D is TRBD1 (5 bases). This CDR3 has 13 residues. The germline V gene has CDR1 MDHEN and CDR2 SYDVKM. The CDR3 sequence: CASRSSGANVPTF. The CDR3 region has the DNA TGTGCCAGCAGGTCCTCTGGGGCCAACGTCCCGACTTTC.

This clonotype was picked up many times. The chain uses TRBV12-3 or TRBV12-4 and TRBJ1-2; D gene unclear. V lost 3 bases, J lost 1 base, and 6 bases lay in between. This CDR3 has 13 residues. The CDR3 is CASSFGINYGYTF. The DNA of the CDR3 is TGTGCCAGCAGTTTCGGGATTAACTATGGCTACACCTTC.

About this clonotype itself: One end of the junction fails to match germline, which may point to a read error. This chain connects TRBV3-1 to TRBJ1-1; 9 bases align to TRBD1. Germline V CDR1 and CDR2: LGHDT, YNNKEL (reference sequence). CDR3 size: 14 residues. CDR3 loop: CASTQQGASPEAFF. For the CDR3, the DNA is TGTGCCAGCACCCAACAGGGGGCTAGCCCTGAAGCTTTCTTT.

The CDR3 sequence: CASRIDRQETQYF. CDR3 sequence (DNA): TGTGCCAGCAGGATCGACAGGCAAGAGACCCAGTACTTC. The rearrangement uses TRBV12-3 or TRBV12-4 and TRBJ2-5; possible D gene TRBD1, 6 bases. The V end was cut by 6 bases, the J end by 2 bases, with 10 bases between. The CDR3 extends over 13 amino acids.

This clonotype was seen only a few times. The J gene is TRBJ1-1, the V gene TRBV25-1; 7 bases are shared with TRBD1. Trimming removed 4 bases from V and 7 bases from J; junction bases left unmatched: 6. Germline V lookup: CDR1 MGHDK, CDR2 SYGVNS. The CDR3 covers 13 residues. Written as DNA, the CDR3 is TGTGCCAGCAGTGTCCAACCAGGGGGTGAAGCTTTCTTT. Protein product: CASSVQPGGEAFF.

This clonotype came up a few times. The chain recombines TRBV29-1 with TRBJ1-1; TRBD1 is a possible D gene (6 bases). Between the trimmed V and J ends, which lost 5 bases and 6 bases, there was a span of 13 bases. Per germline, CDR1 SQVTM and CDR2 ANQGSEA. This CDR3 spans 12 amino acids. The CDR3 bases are TGCAGCGTTACAAAAACAGGGTCTGAAGCTTTCTTT. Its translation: CSVTKTGSEAFF.

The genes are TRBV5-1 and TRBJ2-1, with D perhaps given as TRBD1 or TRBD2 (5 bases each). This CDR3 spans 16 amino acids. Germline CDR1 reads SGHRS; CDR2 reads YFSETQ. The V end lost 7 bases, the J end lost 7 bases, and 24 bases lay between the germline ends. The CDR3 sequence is CASSLQGRAGLNEQFF. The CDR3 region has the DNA TGCGCCAGCTCCCTCCAAGGCAGGGCGGGTTTAAATGAGCAGTTCTTC.

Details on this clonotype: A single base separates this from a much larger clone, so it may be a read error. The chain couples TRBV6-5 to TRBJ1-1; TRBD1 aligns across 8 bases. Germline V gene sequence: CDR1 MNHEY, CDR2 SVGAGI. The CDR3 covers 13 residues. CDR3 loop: CACSQGAGTEAFF. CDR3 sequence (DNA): TGTGCCTGCAGCCAGGGGGCCGGCACTGAAGCTTTCTTT.

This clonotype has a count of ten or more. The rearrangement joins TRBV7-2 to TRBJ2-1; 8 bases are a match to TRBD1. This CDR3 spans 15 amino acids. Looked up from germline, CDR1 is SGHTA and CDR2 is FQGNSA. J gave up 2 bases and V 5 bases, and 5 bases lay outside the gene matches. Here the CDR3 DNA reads TGTGCCAGCAGCACCGCAGGGGGCCCCTACAATGAGCAGTTCTTC. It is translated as CASSTAGGPYNEQFF.

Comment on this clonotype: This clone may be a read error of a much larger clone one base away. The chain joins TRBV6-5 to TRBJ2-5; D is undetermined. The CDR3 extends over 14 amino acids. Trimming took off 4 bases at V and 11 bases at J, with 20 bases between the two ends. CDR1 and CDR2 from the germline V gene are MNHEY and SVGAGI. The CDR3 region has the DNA TGTGCCAGCAGTTTTTTTAGCTCCTACAATGAGCAGTACTTC. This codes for CASSFFSSYNEQYF.

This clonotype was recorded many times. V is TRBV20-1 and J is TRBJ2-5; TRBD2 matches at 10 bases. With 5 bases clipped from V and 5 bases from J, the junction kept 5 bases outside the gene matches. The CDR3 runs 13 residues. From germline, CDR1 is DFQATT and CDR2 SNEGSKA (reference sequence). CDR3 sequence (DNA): TGCAGTGCTCCTAAGACTAGCGGGGAGACCCAGTACTTC. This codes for CSAPKTSGETQYF.

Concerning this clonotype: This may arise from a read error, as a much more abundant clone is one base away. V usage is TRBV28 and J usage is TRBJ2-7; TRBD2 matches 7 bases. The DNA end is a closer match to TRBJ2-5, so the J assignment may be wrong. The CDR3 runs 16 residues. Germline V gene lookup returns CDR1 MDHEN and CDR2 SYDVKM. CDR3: CASSTTGLGRAETQYF. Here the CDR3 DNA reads TGTGCCAGCAGCACTACCGGACTAGGACGGGCAGAGACCCAGTACTTC.

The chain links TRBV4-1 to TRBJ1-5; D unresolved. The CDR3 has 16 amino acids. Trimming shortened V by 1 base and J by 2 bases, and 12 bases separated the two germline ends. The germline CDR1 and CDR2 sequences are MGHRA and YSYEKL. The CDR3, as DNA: TGCGCCAGCAGCCAAGGATTCGGGGTTGGCAATCAGCCCCAGCATTTT. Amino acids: CASSQGFGVGNQPQHF.

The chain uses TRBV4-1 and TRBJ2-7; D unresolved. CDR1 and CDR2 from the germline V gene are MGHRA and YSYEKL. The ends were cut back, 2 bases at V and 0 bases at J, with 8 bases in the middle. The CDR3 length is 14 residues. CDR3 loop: CASSQPRSSYEQYF. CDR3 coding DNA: TGCGCCAGCAGCCAACCGAGGAGCTCCTACGAGCAGTACTTC.